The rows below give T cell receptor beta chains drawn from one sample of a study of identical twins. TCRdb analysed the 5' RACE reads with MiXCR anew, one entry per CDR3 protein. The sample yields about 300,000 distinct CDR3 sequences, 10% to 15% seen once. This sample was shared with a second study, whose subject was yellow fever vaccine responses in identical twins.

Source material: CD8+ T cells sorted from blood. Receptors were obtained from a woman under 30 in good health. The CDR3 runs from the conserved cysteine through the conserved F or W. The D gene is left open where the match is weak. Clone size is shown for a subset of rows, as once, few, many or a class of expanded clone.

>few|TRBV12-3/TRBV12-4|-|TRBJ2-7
CASSPQDYYEQYF
TGTGCCAGCAGTCCGCAAGACTACTACGAGCAGTACTTC
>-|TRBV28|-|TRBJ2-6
CASSPAYISGANVLTF
TGTGCCAGCAGCCCAGCCTACATCTCTGGGGCCAACGTCCTGACTTTC
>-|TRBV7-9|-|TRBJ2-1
CASRVNNEQFF
TGTGCCAGCCGGGTGAACAATGAGCAGTTCTTC
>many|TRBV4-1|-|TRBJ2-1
CASSQGGWRDYNEQFF
TGCGCCAGCAGCCAAGGAGGGTGGAGGGACTACAATGAGCAGTTCTTC
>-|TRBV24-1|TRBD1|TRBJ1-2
CATRDSKELYYGYTF
TGTGCCACCCGGGACAGCAAAGAGTTGTACTATGGCTACACCTTC
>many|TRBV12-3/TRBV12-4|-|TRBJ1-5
CASSLVGLDQPQHF
TGTGCCAGCAGTTTGGTTGGCCTGGATCAGCCCCAGCATTTT
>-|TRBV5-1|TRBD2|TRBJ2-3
CASSLGLLAATDTQYF
TGCGCCAGCAGCTTGGGACTTCTAGCGGCCACAGATACGCAGTATTTT
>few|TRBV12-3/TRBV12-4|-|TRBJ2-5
CASSPRDSGETQYF
TGTGCCAGCAGTCCCCGGGACTCCGGGGAGACCCAGTACTTC
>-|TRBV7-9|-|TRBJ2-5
CASSWAGVAIEETQYF
TGTGCCAGCAGCTGGGCAGGGGTGGCGATCGAAGAGACCCAGTACTTC
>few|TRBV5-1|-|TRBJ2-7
CASSLEGVDEQYF
TGCGCCAGCAGCTTGGAAGGGGTAGATGAGCAGTACTTC
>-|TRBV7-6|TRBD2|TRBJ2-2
CASSLSGLAANTGELFF
TGTGCCAGCAGCTTATCGGGACTAGCGGCCAACACCGGGGAGCTGTTTTTT
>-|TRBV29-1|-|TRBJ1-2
CSVEGQETSNYGYTF
TGCAGCGTGGAGGGGCAGGAGACTTCTAACTATGGCTACACCTTC
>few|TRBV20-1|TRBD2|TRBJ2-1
CSAPTSGGAQEQFF
TGCAGTGCCCCGACTAGCGGGGGGGCGCAGGAGCAGTTCTTC
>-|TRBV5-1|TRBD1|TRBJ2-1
CASSPGTGGEEDNEQFF
TGCGCCAGCAGCCCGGGGACAGGGGGGGAAGAGGACAATGAGCAGTTCTTC
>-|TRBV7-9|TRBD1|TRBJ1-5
CASSLGQGAWHF
TGTGCCAGCAGCTTAGGGCAGGGGGCATGGCATTTT
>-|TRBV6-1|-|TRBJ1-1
CASSATVEAGEAFF
TGTGCCAGCAGTGCAACGGTGGAAGCTGGAGAAGCTTTCTTT
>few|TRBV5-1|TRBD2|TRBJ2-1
CASSLDGLAGNEQFF
TGCGCCAGCAGCTTGGATGGGCTAGCGGGCAATGAGCAGTTCTTC
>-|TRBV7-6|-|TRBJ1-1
CASSPTGSHTEAFF
TGTGCCAGCAGCCCGACGGGGTCGCACACTGAAGCTTTCTTT
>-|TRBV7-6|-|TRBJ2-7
CASSLATGSEQYF
TGTGCCAGCAGCTTAGCGACCGGTTCCGAGCAGTACTTC
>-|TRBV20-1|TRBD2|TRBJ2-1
CSATGGTYSYNEQFF
TGCAGTGCTACGGGGGGGACCTACTCCTACAATGAGCAGTTCTTC